The sequence of this TCR beta chain was determined in a study of blood T cell repertoires in COVID-19. Across the study: The United States, Italy and Spain supplied acute and convalescent COVID-19 samples.

Germline CDR1 SEHNR, CDR2 FQNEAQ (reference sequence). V was trimmed by 4 bases and J by 4 bases, leaving 13 bases between them. The CDR3 consists of 14 residues. The assay was immunoSEQ multiplex PCR, and TCRdb's table has in-frame clones only and misses some. The sample lists 180,000 or so clones, around 81% occurring once. This clone was recorded once. The material sequenced was PBMCs or T cells enriched from blood (not recorded which). The chain carries TRBV7-9 and TRBJ1-2; TRBD1 might be the D (5 bases). This receptor was obtained from a man in his forties who had recovered from COVID-19. The CDR3 DNA is TGTGCCAGCAGCTCCCACGGGGGAGGCTATGGCTACACCTTC. Protein: CASSSHGGGYGYTF.